The 9 T cell receptor beta chains presented below share a single source sample, sequenced in a study of vaccination effects on CD4 cells after COVID-19 (dated by TCRdb to between 2021 and 2023). In the ViraFEST assay, PBMC were stimulated with viral peptide pools, and TCR sequencing was then used to find antigen-specific CD4+ T cell clonotypes based on their expansion. After around eleven days of culture, CD4+ T cells were isolated with the EasySep CD4+ T cell isolation kit. Healthy vaccine recipients had no prior SARS-CoV-2 infection, confirmed by negative nucleocapsid antibodies before and after vaccination. Libraries came from the immunoSEQ multiplex PCR assay. TCRdb stores this immuneACCESS table with in-frame sequences only. Part of the clones is absent; in the studies checked, under half of the shortfall reflects unresolved V genes, and no reason is known for the rest. In this sample the table shows approximately 30,000 clones, more than 65% of which occur a single time. The ten top clones hold approximately 21% of the sample.

Their antigens remain unidentified. Sequenced here: CD4+ T cells from PBMCs cultured with HCoV-NL63 spike peptides, sampled before COVID-19 vaccination. The sample's cell subset or site label, decoded: HCoV-NL63 spike overlapping peptide pool stimulation. These receptors originate from a human donor who received a COVID-19 vaccine.

This clone appeared a few times. This sequence joins TRBV4-1 and TRBJ1-5, with D unclear. Germline CDR1 and CDR2: MGHRA and YSYEKL. The CDR3 length is 14 residues. The V end lost 0 bases, the J end lost 11 bases, and 14 bases lay between the germline ends. The DNA for the CDR3 is TGCGCCAGCAGCCAAGATCCCAGGTCTACTACCCAGCATTTT. Its translation is CASSQDPRSTTQHF.

The chain combines TRBV19 with TRBJ1-2; 12 positions agree with TRBD1. Per germline, CDR1 LNHDA and CDR2 SQIVND (reference sequence). The length of the CDR3 is 17 residues. Unmatched junction bases numbered 19, after V lost 7 bases and J lost 10 bases. The CDR3 nucleotides are TGTGCCAGTACCATCCGATTGTCCCCCGGGACAGGGGGCGACTACACCTTC. This codes for CASTIRLSPGTGGDYTF.

The chain joins TRBV6-1 to TRBJ1-1; possibly TRBD1 for D (5 bases). This CDR3 spans 14 amino acids. The V end was cut by 2 bases, the J end by 6 bases, with 13 bases between. Germline V lookup: CDR1 MNHNS, CDR2 SASEGT. CDR3 residues: CASSERSRGAEAFF. For the CDR3, the DNA is TGTGCCAGCAGTGAAAGATCTCGAGGGGCTGAAGCTTTCTTT.

This rearrangement joins TRBV7-8 to TRBJ2-7; TRBD1 might be the D (5 bases). Trimming cost V 1 base and J 2 bases, with 9 bases left between them. CDR1 is SGHVS and CDR2 is FQNEAQ in the germline V gene. CDR3 length equals 14 residues. The chain's CDR3 is CASSLEGVAYEQYF. CDR3 bases: TGTGCCAGCAGCTTAGAAGGGGTGGCCTACGAGCAGTACTTC.

This clone was seen a few times. The rearrangement uses TRBV3-1 (or the pseudogene TRBV3-2) and TRBJ1-1; the D is unclear. CDR3 length: 14 amino acids. CDR1 and CDR2 from the germline V gene are LGHDT and YNNKEL (reference sequence). V lost 4 bases and J lost 1, with 10 bases in between. The CDR3 DNA reads TGTGCCAGCAGCCGATCCGGAGGGAACACTGAAGCTTTCTTT. As protein: CASSRSGGNTEAFF.

The rearrangement joins TRBV4-3 to TRBJ1-2; D gene uncertain. Looked up from germline, CDR1 is LGHNA and CDR2 is YSLEER. The V end lost 0 bases, the J end lost 4 bases, and 9 bases lay between the germline ends. This CDR3 comprises 14 residues. The CDR3 DNA follows: TGCGCCAGCAGCCAAGAACAGATTGCCTATGGCTACACCTTC. Its protein product is CASSQEQIAYGYTF.

The chain carries TRBV5-1 and TRBJ1-1; a weak D match, TRBD1 (5 bases). V shed 0 bases and J shed 5 bases, with 11 bases lying between them. The germline V gene has CDR1 SGHRS and CDR2 YFSETQ. This CDR3 contains 14 residues. CDR3 nucleotides: TGCGCCAGCAGCTTGGCCCAAAGGGGAACTGAAGCTTTCTTT. This translates into CASSLAQRGTEAFF.

V and J are TRBV6-4 and TRBJ2-3; 7 bases line up with TRBD1. CDR3 length equals 15 residues. Per the germline V gene, CDR1 is MRHNA and CDR2 is SNTAGT. The junction had 7 bases not matched to a gene; V was cut back by 5 bases and J by 2 bases. Here the CDR3 reads CASSLAGGLTDTQYF. The CDR3 DNA sequence: TGTGCCAGCAGTCTGGCAGGGGGTCTCACAGATACGCAGTATTTT.

Sample share makes this clone medium-sized. The chain joins TRBV12-3 or TRBV12-4 to TRBJ1-3, with D maybe TRBD1 (5 bases). The CDR3 is made up of 12 amino acids. Trimming cost V 11 bases and J 2 bases, with 10 bases left between them. The CDR3 here is CAGRGAGNTIYF. In DNA form, the CDR3 reads TGTGCCGGGCGGGGGGCTGGAAACACCATATATTTT.